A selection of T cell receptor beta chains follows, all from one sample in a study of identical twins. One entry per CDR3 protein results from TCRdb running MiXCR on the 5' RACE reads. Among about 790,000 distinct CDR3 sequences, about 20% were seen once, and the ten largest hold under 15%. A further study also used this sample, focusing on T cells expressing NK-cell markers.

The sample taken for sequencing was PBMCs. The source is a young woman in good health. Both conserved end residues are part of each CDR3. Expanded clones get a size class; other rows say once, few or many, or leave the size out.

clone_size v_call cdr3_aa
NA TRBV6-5 CASSYVGGAYYEQYF
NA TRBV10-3 CAISDQGAVGEQYF
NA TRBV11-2 CASSLVVGSGRGMNTEAFF
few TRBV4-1 CASSQDKRLSTDTQYF
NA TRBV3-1 CASSLTSGTSIPGGNEQFF
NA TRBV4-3 CASSQDRNTGYEQYF
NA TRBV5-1 CASSFLPGVDEKLFF
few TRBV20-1 CSAILEAGELFF
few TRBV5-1 CASNLDRVGDNEQFF
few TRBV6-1 CASSPLTGIFDETQYF
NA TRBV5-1 CASSLRATAQETQYF
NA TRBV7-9 CASSWGLAFGNEQFF
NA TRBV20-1 CSASFGGSGNTIYF
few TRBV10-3 CAIPGTDVEQYF
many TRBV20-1 CSATLGREVYEQYF
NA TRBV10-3 CAISEKGDSHEQYF
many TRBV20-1 CSAISGRDYNEQFF
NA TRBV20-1 CSAGPDSQANYGYTF
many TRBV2 CASSETIGTDTQYF
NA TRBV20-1 CSARMASATGELFF
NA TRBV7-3 CASSLTGGASQETQYF
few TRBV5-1 CASSLRPTGGKGTQYF
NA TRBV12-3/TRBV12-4 CASRPGHSTDTQYF
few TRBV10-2 CASSEYYEGPVKQYF
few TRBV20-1 CSATTRAGSYEQYF
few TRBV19 CASRPRTSLYYTF
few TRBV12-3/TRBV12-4 CASSSNQGPYEQYF
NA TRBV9 CASSVEAGPGNSPLHF